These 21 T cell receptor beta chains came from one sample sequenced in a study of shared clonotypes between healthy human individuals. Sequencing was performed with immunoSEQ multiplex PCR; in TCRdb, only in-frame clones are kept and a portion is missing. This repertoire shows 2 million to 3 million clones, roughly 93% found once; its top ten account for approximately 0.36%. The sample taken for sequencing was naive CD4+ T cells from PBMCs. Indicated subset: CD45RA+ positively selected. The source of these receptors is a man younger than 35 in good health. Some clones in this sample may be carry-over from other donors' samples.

CDR3 nucleotide sequence: TGTGCCAGTAGTATAAATCGGGCGGAAGGGGAGCTGTTTTTT. This sequence encodes CASSINRAEGELFF. This sequence joins TRBV19 and TRBJ2-2, with unresolved D. Germline V gives CDR1 LNHDA, CDR2 SQIVND (reference sequence). Between the trimmed V and J ends, which lost 2 bases and 8 bases, there was a span of 12 bases. The CDR3 consists of 14 residues.

CDR3 residues: CASSQDPVRDTQYF. In nucleotides, the CDR3 is TGTGCCAGCAGCCAAGACCCCGTAAGGGATACGCAGTATTTT. The chain recombines TRBV14 with TRBJ2-3; no clear D gene. The CDR3 spans 14 residues. Trimming removed 0 bases from V and 6 bases from J, with 10 bases in between. CDR1 SGHDN and CDR2 FVKESK come from the germline V gene.

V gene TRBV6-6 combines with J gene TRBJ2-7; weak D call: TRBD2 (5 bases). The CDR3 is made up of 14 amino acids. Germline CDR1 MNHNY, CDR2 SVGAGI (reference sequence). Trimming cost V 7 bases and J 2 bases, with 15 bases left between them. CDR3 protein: CASTHRGSPYEQYF. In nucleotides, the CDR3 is TGTGCCAGCACCCACCGGGGTAGCCCCTACGAGCAGTACTTC.

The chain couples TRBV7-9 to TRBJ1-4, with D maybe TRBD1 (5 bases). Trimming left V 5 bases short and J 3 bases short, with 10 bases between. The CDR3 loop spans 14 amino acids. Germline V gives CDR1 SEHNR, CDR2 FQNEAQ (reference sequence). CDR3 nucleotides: TGTGCCAGCAGCGCGTCGGGGGCTAATGAAAAACTGTTTTTT. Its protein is CASSASGANEKLFF.

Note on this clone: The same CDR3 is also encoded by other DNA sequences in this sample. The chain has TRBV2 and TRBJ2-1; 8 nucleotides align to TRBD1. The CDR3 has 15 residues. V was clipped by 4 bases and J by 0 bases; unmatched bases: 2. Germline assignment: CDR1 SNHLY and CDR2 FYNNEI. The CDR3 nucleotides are TGTGCCAGCAGTGTACAGGGGGTCTCCTACAATGAGCAGTTCTTC. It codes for CASSVQGVSYNEQFF.

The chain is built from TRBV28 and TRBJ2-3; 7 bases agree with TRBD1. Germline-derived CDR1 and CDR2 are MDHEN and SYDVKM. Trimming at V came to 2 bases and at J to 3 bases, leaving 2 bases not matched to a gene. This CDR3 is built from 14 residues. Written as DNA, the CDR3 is TGTGCCAGCAGTTTAACAGGGGAGACAGATACGCAGTATTTT. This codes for CASSLTGETDTQYF. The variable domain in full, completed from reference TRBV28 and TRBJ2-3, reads DVKVTQSSRYLVKRTGEKVFLECVQDMDHENMFWYRQDPGLGLRLIYFSYDVKMKEKGDIPEGYSVSREKKERFSLILESASTNQTSMYLCASSLTGETDTQYFGPGTRLTVL.

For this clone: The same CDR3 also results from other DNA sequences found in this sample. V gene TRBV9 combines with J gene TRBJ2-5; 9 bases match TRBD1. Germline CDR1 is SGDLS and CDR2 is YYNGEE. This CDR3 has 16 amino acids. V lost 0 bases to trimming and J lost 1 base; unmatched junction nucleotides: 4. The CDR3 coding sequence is TGTGCCAGCAGCGTAGTAGGACAGGGGACCCAAGAGACCCAGTACTTC. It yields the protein CASSVVGQGTQETQYF.

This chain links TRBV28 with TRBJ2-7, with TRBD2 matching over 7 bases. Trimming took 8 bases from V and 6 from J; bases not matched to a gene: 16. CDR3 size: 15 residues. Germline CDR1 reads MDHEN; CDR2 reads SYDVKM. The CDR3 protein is CASCLRGQGGLEQYF. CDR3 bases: TGTGCCAGCTGCCTCCGTGGGCAGGGAGGGCTCGAGCAGTACTTC.

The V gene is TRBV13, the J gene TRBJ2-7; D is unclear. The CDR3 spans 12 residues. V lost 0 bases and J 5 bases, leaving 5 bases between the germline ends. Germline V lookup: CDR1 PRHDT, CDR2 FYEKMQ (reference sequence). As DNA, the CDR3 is TGTGCCAGCAGCTTAGGACAGAACGAGCAGTACTTC. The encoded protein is CASSLGQNEQYF.

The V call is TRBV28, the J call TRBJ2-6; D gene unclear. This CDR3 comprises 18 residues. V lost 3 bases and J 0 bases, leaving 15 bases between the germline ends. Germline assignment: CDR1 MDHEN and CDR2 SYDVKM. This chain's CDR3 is CASSLGKRVISGANVLTF. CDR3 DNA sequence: TGTGCCAGCAGTTTGGGTAAACGGGTTATCTCTGGGGCCAACGTCCTGACTTTC.

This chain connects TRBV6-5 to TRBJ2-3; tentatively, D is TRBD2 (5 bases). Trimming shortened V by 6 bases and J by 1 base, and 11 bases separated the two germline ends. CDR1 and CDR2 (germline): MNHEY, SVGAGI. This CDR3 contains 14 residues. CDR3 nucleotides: TGTGCCAGCAGGGCCCCGCGGGGCACAGATACGCAGTATTTT. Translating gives CASRAPRGTDTQYF.

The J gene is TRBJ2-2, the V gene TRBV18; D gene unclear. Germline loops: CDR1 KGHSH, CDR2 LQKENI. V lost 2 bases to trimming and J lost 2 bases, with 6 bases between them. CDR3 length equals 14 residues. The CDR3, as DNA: TGTGCCAGCTCACCAAGTGCCAACACCGGGGAGCTGTTTTTT. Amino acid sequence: CASSPSANTGELFF.

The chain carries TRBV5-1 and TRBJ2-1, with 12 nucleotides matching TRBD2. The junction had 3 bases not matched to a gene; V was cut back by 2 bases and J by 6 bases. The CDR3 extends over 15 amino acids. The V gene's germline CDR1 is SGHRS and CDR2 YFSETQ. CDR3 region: CASSLLAGGRNEQFF. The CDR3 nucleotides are TGCGCCAGCAGCTTACTAGCGGGAGGACGCAATGAGCAGTTCTTC.

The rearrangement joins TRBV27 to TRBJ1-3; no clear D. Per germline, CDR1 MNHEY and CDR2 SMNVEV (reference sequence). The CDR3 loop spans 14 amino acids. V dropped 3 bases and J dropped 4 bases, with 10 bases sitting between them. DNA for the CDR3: TGTGCCAGCAGTTTTTCAGCCAGAGGAAACACCATATATTTT. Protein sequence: CASSFSARGNTIYF.

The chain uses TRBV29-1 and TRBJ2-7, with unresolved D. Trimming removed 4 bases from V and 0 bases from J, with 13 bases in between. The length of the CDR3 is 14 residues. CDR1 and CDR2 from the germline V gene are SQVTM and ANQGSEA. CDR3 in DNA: TGCAGCGTTGTCCAGCTCAGAAGCTCCTACGAGCAGTACTTC. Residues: CSVVQLRSSYEQYF.

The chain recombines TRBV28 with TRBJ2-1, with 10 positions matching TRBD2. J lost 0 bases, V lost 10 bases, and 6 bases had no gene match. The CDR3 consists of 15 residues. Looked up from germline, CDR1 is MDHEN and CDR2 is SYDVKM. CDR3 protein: CAIAGGLSSYNEQFF. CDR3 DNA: TGTGCCATAGCGGGGGGCCTGAGCTCCTACAATGAGCAGTTCTTC.

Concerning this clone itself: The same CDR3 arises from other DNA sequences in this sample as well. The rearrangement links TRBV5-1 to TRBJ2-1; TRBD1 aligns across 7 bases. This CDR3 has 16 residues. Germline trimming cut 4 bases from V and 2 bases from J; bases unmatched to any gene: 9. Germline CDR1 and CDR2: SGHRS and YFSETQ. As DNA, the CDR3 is TGCGCCAGCAGCCTAATCCCGGGACAGACCTACAATGAGCAGTTCTTC. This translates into CASSLIPGQTYNEQFF.

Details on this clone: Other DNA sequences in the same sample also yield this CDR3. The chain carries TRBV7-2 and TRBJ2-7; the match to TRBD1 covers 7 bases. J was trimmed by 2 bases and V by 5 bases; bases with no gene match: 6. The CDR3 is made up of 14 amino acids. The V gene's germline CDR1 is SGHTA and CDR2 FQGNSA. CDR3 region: CASSPGGTAYEQYF. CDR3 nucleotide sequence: TGTGCCAGCAGCCCAGGTGGGACAGCCTACGAGCAGTACTTC.

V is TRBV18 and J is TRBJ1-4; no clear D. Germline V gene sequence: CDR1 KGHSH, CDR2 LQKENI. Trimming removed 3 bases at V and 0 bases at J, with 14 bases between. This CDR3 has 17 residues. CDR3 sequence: CASSPYPEGATNEKLFF. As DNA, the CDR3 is TGTGCCAGCTCACCGTATCCAGAGGGCGCAACTAATGAAAAACTGTTTTTT.

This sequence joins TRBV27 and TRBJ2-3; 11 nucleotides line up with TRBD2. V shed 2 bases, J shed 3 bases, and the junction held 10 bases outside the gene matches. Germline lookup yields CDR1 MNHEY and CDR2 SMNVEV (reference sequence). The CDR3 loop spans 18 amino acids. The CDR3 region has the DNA TGTGCCAGCAGTTTAGGGTCTAGCGGGAGGTGGGGGACAGATACGCAGTATTTT. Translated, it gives CASSLGSSGRWGTDTQYF.

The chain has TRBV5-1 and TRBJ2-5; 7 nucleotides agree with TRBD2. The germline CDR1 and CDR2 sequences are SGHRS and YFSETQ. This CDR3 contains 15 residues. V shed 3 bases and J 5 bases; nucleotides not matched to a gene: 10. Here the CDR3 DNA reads TGCGCCAGCAGCTCAACCCCTACTAGCGCCGAGACCCAGTACTTC. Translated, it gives CASSSTPTSAETQYF.